These T cell receptor beta chains were read from a single sample in a study of cytomegalovirus exposure and HLA in healthy donors. The protocol was immunoSEQ multiplex PCR, while the TCRdb copy is restricted to in-frame clones and leaves out a portion. The sample carries some 140,000 clones, 82% recorded once. Sequencing input: PBMCs. Receptor source: a man aged 25 to 40 in good health and CMV-seropositive. CDR3s include the opening cysteine and the closing phenylalanine or tryptophan. D genes are given only for firm matches. Where a row states a size, it is once, few, many or the class of an expanded clone; other rows omit it.

v_gene	d_gene	j_gene	abundance	CDR3aa	CDR3nt
TRBV7-9	TRBD1	TRBJ1-1	.	CASSSDRGYGEAFF	TGTGCCAGCAGCTCGGACAGGGGGTACGGTGAAGCTTTCTTT
TRBV6-1	.	TRBJ1-2	.	CASSEAGGNYGYTF	TGTGCCAGCAGTGAAGCTGGGGGGAACTATGGCTACACCTTC
TRBV15	.	TRBJ1-5	.	CATSRAPGEPQHF	TGTGCCACCAGCAGAGCCCCAGGGGAGCCCCAGCATTTT
TRBV10-2	.	TRBJ1-2	few	CASGIQGLYGYTF	TGCGCCAGCGGCATACAGGGTCTCTATGGCTACACCTTC
TRBV6-5	.	TRBJ2-7	.	CASSPAGRPYEQYF	TGTGCCAGCAGCCCAGCGGGTCGTCCCTACGAGCAGTACTTC
TRBV7-6	.	TRBJ2-3	.	CASSFREDTQYF	TGTGCCAGCAGCTTCAGGGAAGATACGCAGTATTTT
TRBV27	TRBD2	TRBJ2-1	.	CASSLLVAGGRNEQFF	TGTGCCAGCAGCCTGTTGGTAGCGGGAGGTCGGAATGAGCAGTTCTTC
TRBV7-9	TRBD2	TRBJ2-2	.	CASSNSGAGTGELFF	TGTGCCAGCAGCAATAGCGGGGCGGGCACCGGGGAGCTGTTTTTT
TRBV14	TRBD2	TRBJ2-5	.	CASSSSGGRETQYF	TGTGCCAGCAGCTCTAGCGGGGGGAGAGAGACCCAGTACTTC
TRBV7-9	.	TRBJ2-3	medium-sized	CASSIQGDTQYF	TGTGCCAGCAGTATCCAGGGGGATACGCAGTATTTT
TRBV7-9	.	TRBJ2-1	.	CASSFGNEQFF	TGTGCCAGCAGCTTCGGCAATGAGCAGTTCTTC
TRBV14	.	TRBJ2-7	.	CASSRDRDSPSYEQYF	TGTGCCAGCAGCCGCGACAGGGACTCCCCCTCCTACGAGCAGTACTTC
TRBV7-2	TRBD2	TRBJ2-5	once	CASSPKRSSGIQETQYF	TGTGCCAGCAGTCCCAAGCGGTCTAGCGGTATCCAAGAGACCCAGTACTTC
TRBV5-1	.	TRBJ1-6	.	CASSPDRLGSPLHF	TGCGCCAGCAGCCCCGACAGGTTGGGTTCACCCCTCCACTTT
TRBV5-4	TRBD1	TRBJ1-1	.	CASSRPSPGQPNTEAFF	TGTGCCAGCAGCCGACCATCACCGGGACAGCCGAACACTGAAGCTTTCTTT
TRBV5-4	.	TRBJ2-1	.	CASSKSGTHQGNEQFF	TGTGCCAGCAGCAAGTCCGGGACTCATCAGGGCAATGAGCAGTTCTTC
TRBV29-1	.	TRBJ2-7	.	CSTGEGYEQYF	TGCAGCACCGGAGAGGGCTACGAGCAGTACTTC
TRBV6-1	.	TRBJ1-5	.	CASSPQGQINQPQHF	TGTGCCAGCAGTCCCCAAGGACAGATCAATCAGCCCCAGCATTTT
TRBV9	.	TRBJ2-7	.	CASSAGGLGEQYF	TGTGCCAGCAGCGCCGGCGGTTTAGGCGAGCAGTACTTC
TRBV2	.	TRBJ1-1	once	CASIRVNTEAFF	TGTGCCAGCATCAGGGTGAACACTGAAGCTTTCTTT
TRBV6-5	TRBD2	TRBJ2-7	once	CASRPSGEDEQYF	TGTGCCAGCAGGCCGAGCGGGGAGGACGAGCAGTACTTC
TRBV5-6	.	TRBJ1-2	.	CASSTRKRPERTGYTF	TGTGCCAGCAGCACGCGAAAGAGGCCCGAAAGAACTGGCTACACCTTC
TRBV7-8	TRBD2	TRBJ2-1	.	CASSLGSSGNSYNEQFF	TGTGCCAGCAGCTTAGGGTCTAGCGGGAACTCCTACAATGAGCAGTTCTTC
TRBV19	.	TRBJ2-7	many	CASTPRRDTSYEQYF	TGTGCCAGTACTCCCCGACGGGATACTTCCTACGAGCAGTACTTC
TRBV6-1	.	TRBJ1-5	.	CASSESGSNQPQHF	TGTGCCAGCAGTGAAAGCGGATCCAATCAGCCCCAGCATTTT
TRBV19	TRBD2	TRBJ2-2	.	CASSPLAGEGPGELFF	TGTGCCAGTAGTCCACTAGCGGGAGAGGGTCCCGGGGAGCTGTTTTTT
TRBV29-1	.	TRBJ1-1	.	CSAVPGSEAFF	TGCAGCGCCGTCCCAGGGTCTGAAGCTTTCTTT
TRBV27	.	TRBJ1-2	.	CASSLRPGSPPGYTF	TGTGCCAGCAGTCTTCGACCCGGGTCTCCTCCAGGCTACACCTTC
TRBV9	TRBD1	TRBJ1-2	.	CASSNRDSLFDDYTF	TGTGCCAGCAGCAACCGGGACAGTCTCTTTGATGACTACACCTTC
TRBV6-5	.	TRBJ1-2	.	CASRTDSYGYTF	TGTGCCAGCAGGACGGACAGCTATGGCTACACCTTC
TRBV6-5	.	TRBJ1-1	.	CASSSLGGRMRAFF	TGTGCCAGCAGCTCCCTCGGGGGAAGAATGAGGGCTTTCTTT
TRBV4-2	TRBD1	TRBJ1-1	once	CASSQQPPQGMNTEAFF	TGTGCCAGCAGCCAACAACCTCCACAGGGGATGAACACTGAAGCTTTCTTT
TRBV4-1	TRBD2	TRBJ2-3	.	CASSQRTSGRVSDTQYF	TGCGCCAGCAGCCAACGGACTAGCGGGAGGGTATCAGATACGCAGTATTTT
TRBV7-2	.	TRBJ2-2	.	CASSRSGLINTGELFF	TGTGCCAGCAGCCGTTCGGGACTCATTAACACCGGGGAGCTGTTTTTT
TRBV19	TRBD2	TRBJ2-5	.	CASSIGPSGQETQYF	TGTGCCAGTAGTATTGGGCCTAGCGGCCAAGAGACCCAGTACTTC
TRBV5-1	.	TRBJ1-5	.	CASSLEGSRNQPQHF	TGCGCCAGCAGCTTGGAAGGCAGCAGGAATCAGCCCCAGCATTTT
TRBV11-1	TRBD2	TRBJ2-3	.	CASSLQRTRRDTQYF	TGTGCCAGCAGCTTGCAGAGGACTAGGAGGGATACGCAGTATTTT
TRBV7-2	.	TRBJ2-7	.	CASSSQGLEQYF	TGTGCCAGCAGCTCCCAGGGGCTCGAGCAGTACTTC
TRBV7-2	.	TRBJ2-3	once	CASSLAGPTDTQYF	TGTGCCAGCAGCTTAGCGGGGCCCACAGATACGCAGTATTTT
TRBV9	.	TRBJ2-1	.	CASSARVTAYNEQFF	TGTGCCAGCAGCGCGAGGGTAACAGCCTACAATGAGCAGTTCTTC
TRBV2	.	TRBJ1-5	.	CASSISTVTNQPQHF	TGTGCCAGCAGCATATCGACAGTTACCAATCAGCCCCAGCATTTT
TRBV7-2	TRBD1	TRBJ2-3	.	CASSSQGARQDTQYF	TGTGCCAGCAGCTCACAGGGGGCCCGGCAAGATACGCAGTATTTT
TRBV27	TRBD2	TRBJ2-1	once	CASSGGREAYNEQFF	TGTGCCAGCAGCGGGGGGCGGGAGGCCTACAATGAGCAGTTCTTC
TRBV7-2	TRBD2	TRBJ2-2	.	CASTRGGTGELFF	TGTGCCAGCACCCGCGGGGGCACCGGGGAGCTGTTTTTT
TRBV5-6	.	TRBJ2-1	.	CASSLVGGWGSDEQFF	TGTGCCAGCAGCTTGGTAGGGGGATGGGGGTCCGATGAGCAGTTCTTC
TRBV5-6	.	TRBJ1-2	.	CASSFKLGTPRRGYTF	TGTGCCAGCAGCTTCAAACTCGGGACTCCTCGGAGGGGCTACACCTTC